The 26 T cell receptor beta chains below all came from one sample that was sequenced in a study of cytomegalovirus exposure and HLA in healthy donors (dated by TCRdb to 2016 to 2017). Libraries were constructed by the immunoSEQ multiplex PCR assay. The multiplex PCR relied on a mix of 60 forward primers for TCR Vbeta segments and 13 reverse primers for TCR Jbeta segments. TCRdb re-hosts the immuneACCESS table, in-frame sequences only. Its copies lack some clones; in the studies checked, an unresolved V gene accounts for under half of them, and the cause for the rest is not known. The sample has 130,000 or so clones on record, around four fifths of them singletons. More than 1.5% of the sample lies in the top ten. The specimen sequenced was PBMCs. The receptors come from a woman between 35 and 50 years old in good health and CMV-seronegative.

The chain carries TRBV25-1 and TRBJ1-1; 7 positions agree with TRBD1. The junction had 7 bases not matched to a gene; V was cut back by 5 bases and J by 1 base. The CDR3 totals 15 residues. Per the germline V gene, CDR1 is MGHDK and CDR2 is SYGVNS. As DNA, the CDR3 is TGTGCCAGCAGTCTGACAGGGTCCAGGAACACTGAAGCTTTCTTT. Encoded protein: CASSLTGSRNTEAFF.

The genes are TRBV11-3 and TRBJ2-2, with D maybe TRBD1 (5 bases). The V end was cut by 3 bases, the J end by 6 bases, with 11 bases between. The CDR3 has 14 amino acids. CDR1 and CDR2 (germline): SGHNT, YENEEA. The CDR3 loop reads CASSFQGAAGELFF. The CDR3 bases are TGTGCCAGCAGCTTTCAGGGCGCGGCCGGGGAGCTGTTTTTT. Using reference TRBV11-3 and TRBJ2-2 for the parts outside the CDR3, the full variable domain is EAGVVQSPRYKIIEKKQPVAFWCNPISGHNTLYWYLQNLGQGPELLIRYENEEAVDDSQLPKDRFSAERLKGVDSTLKIQPAELGDSAVYLCASSFQGAAGELFFGEGSRLTVL.

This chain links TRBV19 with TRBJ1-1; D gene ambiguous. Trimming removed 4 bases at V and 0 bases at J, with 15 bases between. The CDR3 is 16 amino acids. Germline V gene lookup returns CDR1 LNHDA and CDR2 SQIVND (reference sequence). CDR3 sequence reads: CASSTSVRQLNTEAFF. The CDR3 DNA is TGTGCCAGTAGTACCAGCGTGAGGCAACTGAACACTGAAGCTTTCTTT.

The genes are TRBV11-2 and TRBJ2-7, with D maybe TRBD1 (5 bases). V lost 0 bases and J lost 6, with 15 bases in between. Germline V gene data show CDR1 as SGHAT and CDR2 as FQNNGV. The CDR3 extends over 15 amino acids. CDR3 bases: TGTGCCAGCAGCTTAGACAGGGTTGCCCGGTTCGAGCAGTACTTC. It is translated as CASSLDRVARFEQYF.

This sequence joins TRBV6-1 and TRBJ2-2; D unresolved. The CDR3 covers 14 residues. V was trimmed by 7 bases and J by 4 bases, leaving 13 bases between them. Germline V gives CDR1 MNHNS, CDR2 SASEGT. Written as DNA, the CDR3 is TGTGCCAGCACTTTTACGCGGTCCACCGGGGAGCTGTTTTTT. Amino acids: CASTFTRSTGELFF.

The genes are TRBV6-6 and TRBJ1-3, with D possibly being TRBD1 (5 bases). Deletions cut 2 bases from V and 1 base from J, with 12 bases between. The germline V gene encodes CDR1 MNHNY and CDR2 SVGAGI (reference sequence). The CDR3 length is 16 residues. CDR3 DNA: TGTGCCAGCAGTTACGCCGGGGGTGGGTCTGGAAACACCATATATTTT. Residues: CASSYAGGGSGNTIYF.

The CDR3, as DNA: TGTGCCAGCAGTCAACCAGGGTTCCTCTACGAGCAGTACTTC. This encodes CASSQPGFLYEQYF. The V gene is TRBV27, the J gene TRBJ2-7; tentatively, D is TRBD1 (5 bases). Trimming cost V 5 bases and J 3 bases, with 14 bases left between them. This CDR3 spans 14 amino acids. Germline V gene data show CDR1 as MNHEY and CDR2 as SMNVEV (reference sequence).

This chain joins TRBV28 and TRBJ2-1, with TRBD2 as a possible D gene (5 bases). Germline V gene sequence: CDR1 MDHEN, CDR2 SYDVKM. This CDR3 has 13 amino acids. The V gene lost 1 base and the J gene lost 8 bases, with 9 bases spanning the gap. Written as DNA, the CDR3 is TGTGCCAGCAGTTTATCCGCGGGCCATGAGCAGTTCTTC. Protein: CASSLSAGHEQFF.

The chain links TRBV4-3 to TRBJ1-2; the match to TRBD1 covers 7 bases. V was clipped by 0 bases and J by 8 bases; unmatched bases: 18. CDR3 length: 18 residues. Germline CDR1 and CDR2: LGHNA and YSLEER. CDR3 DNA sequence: TGCGCCAGCAGCCAAGATGGTAAAAGGACAGGAGGGGCGACGGGCTACACCTTC. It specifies CASSQDGKRTGGATGYTF.

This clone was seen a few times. The chain's CDR3 is CASSGDRGSYNEQFF. CDR3 DNA: TGTGCCAGCAGCGGGGACAGGGGCTCCTACAATGAGCAGTTCTTC. This chain links TRBV2 with TRBJ2-1; 10 nucleotides match TRBD1. CDR3 size: 15 residues. V dropped 6 bases and J dropped 0; count of bases not matched to a gene: 2. The germline gives CDR1 SNHLY, CDR2 FYNNEI.

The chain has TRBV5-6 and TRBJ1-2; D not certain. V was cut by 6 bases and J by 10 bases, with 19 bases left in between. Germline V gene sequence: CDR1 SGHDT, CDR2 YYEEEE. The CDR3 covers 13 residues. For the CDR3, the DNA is TGTGCCAGCACAACATCAAAAATCTCCGCCTACACCTTC. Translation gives CASTTSKISAYTF.

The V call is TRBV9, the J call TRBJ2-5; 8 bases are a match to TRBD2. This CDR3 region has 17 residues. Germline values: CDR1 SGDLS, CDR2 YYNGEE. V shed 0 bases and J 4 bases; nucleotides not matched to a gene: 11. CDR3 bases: TGTGCCAGCAGCGTAGGTACTATGGCGGGAGGCCCAGAGACCCAGTACTTC. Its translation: CASSVGTMAGGPETQYF.

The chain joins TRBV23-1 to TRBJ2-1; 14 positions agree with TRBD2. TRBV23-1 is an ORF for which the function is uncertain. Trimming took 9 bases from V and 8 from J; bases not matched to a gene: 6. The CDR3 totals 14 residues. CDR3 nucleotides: TGCGCCAGGATGACTAGCGGGAGGGATCATGAGCAGTTCTTC. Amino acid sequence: CARMTSGRDHEQFF.

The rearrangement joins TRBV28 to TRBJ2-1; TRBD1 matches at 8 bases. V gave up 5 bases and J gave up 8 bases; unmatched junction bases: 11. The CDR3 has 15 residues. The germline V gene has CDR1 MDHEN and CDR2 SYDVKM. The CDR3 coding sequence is TGTGCCAGCAGTGTGGCAGGGGGCCGCCGTGATGAGCAGTTCTTC. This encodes CASSVAGGRRDEQFF. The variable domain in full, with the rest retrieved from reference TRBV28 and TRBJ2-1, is DVKVTQSSRYLVKRTGEKVFLECVQDMDHENMFWYRQDPGLGLRLIYFSYDVKMKEKGDIPEGYSVSREKKERFSLILESASTNQTSMYLCASSVAGGRRDEQFFGPGTRLTVL.

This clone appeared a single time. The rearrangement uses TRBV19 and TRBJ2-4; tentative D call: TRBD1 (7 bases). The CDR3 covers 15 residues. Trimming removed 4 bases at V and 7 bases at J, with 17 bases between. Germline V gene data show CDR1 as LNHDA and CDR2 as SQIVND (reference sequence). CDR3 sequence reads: CASSREDRSWNIQYF. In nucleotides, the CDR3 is TGTGCCAGTAGTAGGGAGGACAGGAGCTGGAACATTCAGTACTTC.

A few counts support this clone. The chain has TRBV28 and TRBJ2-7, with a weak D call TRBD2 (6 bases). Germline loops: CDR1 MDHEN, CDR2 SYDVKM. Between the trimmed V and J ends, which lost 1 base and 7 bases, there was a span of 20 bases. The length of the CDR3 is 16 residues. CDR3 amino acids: CASSLFPGALKGEQYF. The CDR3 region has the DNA TGTGCCAGCAGTTTATTTCCGGGAGCCCTTAAGGGTGAGCAGTACTTC.

CDR3 sequence reads: CASSSGGSSNQPQHF. In nucleotides, the CDR3 is TGTGCCAGCAGCTCTGGTGGCTCAAGCAATCAGCCCCAGCATTTT. This sequence joins TRBV5-4 and TRBJ1-5; D unresolved. Germline CDR1 and CDR2: SGHNT and YYREEE (reference sequence). The CDR3 has 15 amino acids. The V end lost 3 bases, the J end lost 1 base, and 11 bases lay between the germline ends. Drawing the rest from reference TRBV5-4 and TRBJ1-5, the complete variable domain is ETGVTQSPTHLIKTRGQQVTLRCSSQSGHNTVSWYQQALGQGPQFIFQYYREEENGRGNFPPRFSGLQFPNYSSELNVNALELDDSALYLCASSSGGSSNQPQHFGDGTRLSIL.

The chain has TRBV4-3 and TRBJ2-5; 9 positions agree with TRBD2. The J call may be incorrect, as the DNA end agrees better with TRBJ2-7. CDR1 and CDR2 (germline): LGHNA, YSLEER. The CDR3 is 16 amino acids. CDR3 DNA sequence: TGCGCCAGCAGCCAAGATATGACTAGCGGATACTACGAGCAGTACTTC. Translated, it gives CASSQDMTSGYYEQYF.

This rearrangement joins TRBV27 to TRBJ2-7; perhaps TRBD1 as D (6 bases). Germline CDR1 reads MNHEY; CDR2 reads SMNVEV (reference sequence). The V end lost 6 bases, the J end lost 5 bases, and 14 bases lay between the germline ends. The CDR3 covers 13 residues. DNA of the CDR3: TGTGCCAGCAGGGGGGAAGGGGGACACGAGCAGTACTTC. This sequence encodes CASRGEGGHEQYF.

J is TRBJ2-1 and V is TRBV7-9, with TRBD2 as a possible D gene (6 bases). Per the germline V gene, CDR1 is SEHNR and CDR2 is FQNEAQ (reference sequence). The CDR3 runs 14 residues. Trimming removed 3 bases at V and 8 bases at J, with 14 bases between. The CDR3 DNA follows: TGTGCCAGCAGCTTCTTAGCTAGCGTGGATGAGCAGTTCTTC. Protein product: CASSFLASVDEQFF.

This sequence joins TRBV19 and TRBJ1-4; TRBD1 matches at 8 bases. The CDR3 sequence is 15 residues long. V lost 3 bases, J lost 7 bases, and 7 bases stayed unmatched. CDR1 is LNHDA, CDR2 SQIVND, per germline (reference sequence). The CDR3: CASSIIGQGTEKLFF. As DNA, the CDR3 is TGTGCCAGTAGTATTATTGGACAGGGAACTGAAAAACTGTTTTTT.

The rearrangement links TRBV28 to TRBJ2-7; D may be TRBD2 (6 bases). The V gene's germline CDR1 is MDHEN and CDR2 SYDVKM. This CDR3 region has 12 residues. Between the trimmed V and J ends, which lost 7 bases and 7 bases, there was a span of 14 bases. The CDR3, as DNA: TGTGCCAGCAAAATAAGTGGGAGGGAGCAGTACTTC. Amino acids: CASKISGREQYF. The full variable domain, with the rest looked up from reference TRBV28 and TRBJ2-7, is DVKVTQSSRYLVKRTGEKVFLECVQDMDHENMFWYRQDPGLGLRLIYFSYDVKMKEKGDIPEGYSVSREKKERFSLILESASTNQTSMYLCASKISGREQYFGPGTRLTVT.

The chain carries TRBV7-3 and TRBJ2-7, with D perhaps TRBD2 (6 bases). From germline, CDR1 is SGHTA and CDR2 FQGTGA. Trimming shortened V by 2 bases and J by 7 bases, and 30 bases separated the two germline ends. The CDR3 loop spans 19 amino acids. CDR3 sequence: CASSLVAGGLPEGEGEQYF. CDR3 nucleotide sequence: TGTGCCAGCAGCTTAGTAGCCGGGGGTCTGCCGGAGGGAGAGGGGGAGCAGTACTTC.

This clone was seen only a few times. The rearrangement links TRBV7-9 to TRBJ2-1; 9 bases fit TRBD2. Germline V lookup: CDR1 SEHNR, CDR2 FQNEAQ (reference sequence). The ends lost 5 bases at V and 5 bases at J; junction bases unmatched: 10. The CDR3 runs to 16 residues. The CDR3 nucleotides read TGTGCCAGCAGCCCACGGCGGGAGGGCCGCAACAATGAGCAGTTCTTC. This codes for CASSPRREGRNNEQFF.

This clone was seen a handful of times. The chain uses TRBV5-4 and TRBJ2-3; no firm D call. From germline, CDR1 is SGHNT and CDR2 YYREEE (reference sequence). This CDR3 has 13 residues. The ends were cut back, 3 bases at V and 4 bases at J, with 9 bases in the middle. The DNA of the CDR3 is TGTGCCAGCAGCTATACTCTAGCAGATACGCAGTATTTT. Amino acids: CASSYTLADTQYF.

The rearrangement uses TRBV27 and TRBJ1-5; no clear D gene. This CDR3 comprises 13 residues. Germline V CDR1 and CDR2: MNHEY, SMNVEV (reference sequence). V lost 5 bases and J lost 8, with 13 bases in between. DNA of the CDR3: TGTGCCAGCAGTCTAAGTTCCGGGAAGCCCCAGCATTTT. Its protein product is CASSLSSGKPQHF.